The 29 T cell receptor beta chains in this list originate from one sample, sequenced in a study of blood T cell repertoires in COVID-19 (dated by TCRdb to 2018 to 2021). Libraries came from the immunoSEQ multiplex PCR assay. The table was pulled from immuneACCESS by TCRdb, which kept in-frame rearrangements only. Such tables lose some clones; where checked, under half of the loss comes from unresolved V genes, and the rest has no known cause. The sample contains 250,000 or so clones, about 91% of them found a single time. The ten largest make up 2% to 2.5% of the sample. The source material was PBMCs or T cells enriched from blood (not recorded which). Receptor source: a woman between 40 and 55 years old with acute COVID-19.

The chain recombines TRBV2 with TRBJ1-2, with 8 nucleotides matching TRBD1. Germline CDR1 SNHLY, CDR2 FYNNEI. The CDR3 runs 14 residues. V shed 4 bases and J 4 bases; nucleotides not matched to a gene: 5. The CDR3 DNA reads TGTGCCAGCAGTGGTTGGACAGGGATCTATGGCTACACCTTC. It yields the protein CASSGWTGIYGYTF. The variable domain in full, with the rest retrieved from reference TRBV2 and TRBJ1-2, is EPEVTQTPSHQVTQMGQEVILRCVPISNHLYFYWYRQILGQKVEFLVSFYNNEISEKSEIFDDQFSVERPDGSNFTLKIRSTKLEDSAMYFCASSGWTGIYGYTFGSGTRLTVV.

The chain employs TRBV29-1 and TRBJ2-4; TRBD2 is a possible D gene (6 bases). This CDR3 comprises 17 residues. Trimming left V 5 bases short and J 2 bases short, with 22 bases between. Germline CDR1 reads SQVTM; CDR2 reads ANQGSEA. CDR3 residues: CSVFRRKEGLPKNIQYF. Here the CDR3 DNA reads TGCAGCGTTTTTAGGCGCAAGGAGGGTCTACCCAAAAACATTCAGTACTTC.

This clone occurred a few times. The V call is TRBV4-3, the J call TRBJ1-5; D call uncertain. Germline-derived CDR1 and CDR2 are LGHNA and YSLEER. CDR3 size: 16 residues. Trimming left V 4 bases short and J 0 bases short, with 13 bases between. CDR3 nucleotide sequence: TGCGCCAGCAGCCGTGAACTCGGGTTTAGCAATCAGCCCCAGCATTTT. Protein sequence: CASSRELGFSNQPQHF.

The V and J genes are TRBV2 and TRBJ1-1, with 7 bases fitting TRBD1. The CDR3 loop spans 13 amino acids. Trimming at V came to 6 bases and at J to 9 bases, leaving 10 bases not matched to a gene. Per the germline V gene, CDR1 is SNHLY and CDR2 is FYNNEI. The chain's CDR3 is CASSLGTEVKAFF. The CDR3 DNA reads TGTGCCAGCAGCCTGGGGACAGAGGTTAAAGCTTTCTTT.

The chain recombines TRBV30 with TRBJ1-2, with D tentatively TRBD1 (5 bases). Trimming shortened V by 0 bases and J by 8 bases, and 10 bases separated the two germline ends. The length of the CDR3 is 12 residues. Germline values: CDR1 GTSNPN, CDR2 SVGIG (reference sequence). This CDR3 reads CAWSVAGPGYTF. DNA for the CDR3: TGTGCCTGGAGTGTCGCAGGGCCCGGCTACACCTTC.

V is TRBV11-2 and J is TRBJ2-1, with TRBD1 as a possible D gene (5 bases). CDR3 length: 15 amino acids. Trimming removed 3 bases at V and 3 bases at J, with 12 bases between. CDR1 SGHAT and CDR2 FQNNGV come from the germline V gene. CDR3 amino acids: CASSFTSRDYNEQFF. CDR3 in DNA: TGTGCCAGCAGCTTTACATCCAGGGACTACAATGAGCAGTTCTTC.

V is TRBV10-3 and J is TRBJ2-7; tentative D call: TRBD2 (6 bases). Trimming left V 6 bases short and J 2 bases short, with 14 bases between. In germline, CDR1 is ENHRY, CDR2 SYGVKD. The CDR3 has 14 residues. The CDR3 nucleotides read TGTGCCATCAGAAATTCGGGGGATCCCTACGAGCAGTACTTC. Protein sequence: CAIRNSGDPYEQYF.

This CDR3 reads CASSPPGGNSPLHF. As DNA, the CDR3 is TGTGCCAGCAGCCCCCCGGGGGGTAATTCACCCCTCCACTTT. V is TRBV7-2 and J is TRBJ1-6; perhaps TRBD1 as D (5 bases). The V gene lost 5 bases and the J gene lost 6 bases, with 11 bases spanning the gap. Germline lookup yields CDR1 SGHTA and CDR2 FQGNSA. CDR3 size: 14 residues.

The CDR3 spells CASSIGGYEQYF. As DNA, the CDR3 is TGTGCCAGTAGTATAGGAGGCTACGAGCAGTACTTC. This chain links TRBV19 with TRBJ2-7, with unresolved D. Germline V gene lookup returns CDR1 LNHDA and CDR2 SQIVND (reference sequence). Trimming removed 1 base at V and 3 bases at J, with 4 bases between. The CDR3 is 12 residues long.

This chain connects TRBV5-8 to TRBJ2-1, with 12 bases identical to TRBD1. CDR1 and CDR2 (germline): SGHTS, YDEGEE. The CDR3 is 17 amino acids. V lost 0 bases, J lost 5 bases, and 6 bases stayed unmatched. DNA of the CDR3: TGTGCCAGCAGCTTGGTTTTCGGGACAGGGGGCAACAATGAGCAGTTCTTC. Protein: CASSLVFGTGGNNEQFF. The full variable domain, its missing parts supplied by reference TRBV5-8 and TRBJ2-1, is EAGVTQSPTHLIKTRGQQATLRCSPISGHTSVYWYQQALGLGLQFLLWYDEGEERNRGNFPPRFSGRQFPNYSSELNVNALELEDSALYLCASSLVFGTGGNNEQFFGPGTRLTVL.

The chain couples TRBV7-2 to TRBJ1-2; a weak D match, TRBD1 (6 bases). V lost 5 bases to trimming and J lost 5 bases, with 12 bases between them. Germline V gene lookup returns CDR1 SGHTA and CDR2 FQGNSA. There are 13 residues in the CDR3. CDR3 loop: CASSPRGQYGYTF. The DNA of the CDR3 is TGTGCCAGCAGCCCCCGGGGACAATATGGCTACACCTTC. Using reference TRBV7-2 and TRBJ1-2 for the parts outside the CDR3, the full variable domain is GAGVSQSPSNKVTEKGKDVELRCDPISGHTALYWYRQSLGQGLEFLIYFQGNSAPDKSGLPSDRFSAERTGGSVSTLTIQRTQQEDSAVYLCASSPRGQYGYTFGSGTRLTVV.

The V call is TRBV19, the J call TRBJ1-3; 7 bases map to TRBD1. With V trimmed by 4 bases and J by 0 bases, 3 bases remained unmatched. The germline V gene encodes CDR1 LNHDA and CDR2 SQIVND (reference sequence). The CDR3 has 15 residues. CDR3 residues: CASSSSGGSGNTIYF. In nucleotides, the CDR3 is TGTGCCAGTAGTAGTTCAGGGGGCTCTGGAAACACCATATATTTT.

CDR3 residues: CASSRSTSATYNEQFF. CDR3 in DNA: TGCGCCAGCAGCCGGTCGACTAGCGCTACGTACAATGAGCAGTTCTTC. The chain combines TRBV5-1 with TRBJ2-1, with 8 bases matching TRBD2. The V gene's germline CDR1 is SGHRS and CDR2 YFSETQ. The CDR3 has 16 residues. V gave up 4 bases and J gave up 4 bases; unmatched junction bases: 10.

The chain employs TRBV7-9 and TRBJ2-3; 11 bases map to TRBD1. The CDR3 contains 17 residues. Germline assignment: CDR1 SEHNR and CDR2 FQNEAQ (reference sequence). The trim removed 5 bases at V and 4 bases at J, leaving 11 bases unmatched. The CDR3 sequence: CASSPGIRDRGSDTQYF. The CDR3 DNA follows: TGTGCCAGCAGCCCGGGGATCCGGGACAGGGGGTCAGATACGCAGTATTTT.

The CDR3 bases are TGTGCCAGCAGCATGACAGCGAACACTGAAGCTTTCTTT. Translating it yields CASSMTANTEAFF. The gene calls are TRBV6-5 and TRBJ1-1; tentative D call: TRBD1 (5 bases). The germline V and J ends were trimmed by 6 bases and 1 base, with 9 bases remaining between them. Germline V gene lookup returns CDR1 MNHEY and CDR2 SVGAGI. CDR3 length equals 13 residues.

This clone was found a few times. The rearrangement links TRBV6-4 to TRBJ2-1; maybe TRBD2 (5 bases). The CDR3 has 13 amino acids. CDR1 MRHNA and CDR2 SNTAGT come from the germline V gene. Trimming stripped 4 bases from V and 8 bases from J, with 12 bases between. This CDR3 reads CASSALAIDEQFF. Here the CDR3 DNA reads TGTGCCAGCAGTGCCCTAGCTATCGATGAGCAGTTCTTC.

The CDR3 loop is CASSLGGTGGFYYYGYTF. The CDR3 DNA reads as TGCGCCAGCAGCCTTGGAGGGACAGGGGGTTTTTATTACTATGGCTACACCTTC. The chain carries TRBV5-1 and TRBJ1-2, with 11 bases lining up with TRBD1. Germline-derived CDR1 and CDR2 are SGHRS and YFSETQ. The CDR3 sequence is 18 residues long. V shed 4 bases, J shed 3 bases, and the junction held 14 bases outside the gene matches. Complete variable domain (other parts from reference TRBV5-1 and TRBJ1-2): KAGVTQTPRYLIKTRGQQVTLSCSPISGHRSVSWYQQTPGQGLQFLFEYFSETQRNKGNFPGRFSGRQFSNSRSEMNVSTLELGDSALYLCASSLGGTGGFYYYGYTFGSGTRLTVV.

This clone appeared a single time. The chain joins TRBV11-2 to TRBJ2-1; 9 nucleotides line up with TRBD2. V lost 6 bases, J lost 2 bases, and 11 bases stayed unmatched. The V gene's germline CDR1 is SGHAT and CDR2 FQNNGV. The CDR3 loop spans 17 amino acids. CDR3 sequence: CASSPTPSGVTYNEQFF. CDR3 nucleotide sequence: TGTGCCAGCAGTCCAACCCCTAGCGGGGTAACCTACAATGAGCAGTTCTTC.

The rearrangement joins TRBV7-2 to TRBJ1-2; D is ambiguous. Germline V gene sequence: CDR1 SGHTA, CDR2 FQGNSA. The CDR3 runs to 13 residues. Trimming took off 1 base at V and 7 bases at J, with 10 bases between the two ends. The CDR3 DNA reads TGTGCCAGCAGCTTAGAATCGACGGGTGGCTACACCTTC. This gives the protein CASSLESTGGYTF. Variable domain in full (rest from reference TRBV7-2 and TRBJ1-2): GAGVSQSPSNKVTEKGKDVELRCDPISGHTALYWYRQSLGQGLEFLIYFQGNSAPDKSGLPSDRFSAERTGGSVSTLTIQRTQQEDSAVYLCASSLESTGGYTFGSGTRLTVV.

J is TRBJ1-6 and V is TRBV4-3; D remains ambiguous. Trimming shortened V by 4 bases and J by 9 bases, and 13 bases separated the two germline ends. Germline CDR1 and CDR2: LGHNA and YSLEER. This CDR3 contains 14 residues. The CDR3 here is CASSRTGGSSPLHF. The CDR3, as DNA: TGCGCCAGCAGCCGCACCGGTGGGAGTTCACCCCTCCACTTT.

The chain has TRBV27 and TRBJ2-7; 8 nucleotides line up with TRBD2. The CDR3 totals 16 residues. The trim removed 0 bases at V and 7 bases at J, leaving 11 bases unmatched. CDR1 and CDR2 from the germline V gene are MNHEY and SMNVEV (reference sequence). CDR3 nucleotide sequence: TGTGCCAGCAGTTTATCACCCAGCGGGAGTCCCGATGAGCAGTACGTC. Its translation is CASSLSPSGSPDEQYV.

The genes are TRBV30 and TRBJ1-1, with no clear D. V was trimmed by 3 bases and J by 6 bases, leaving 8 bases between them. The CDR3 loop spans 11 amino acids. CDR1 and CDR2 from the germline V gene are GTSNPN and SVGIG (reference sequence). This CDR3 is CAWRVQSEAFF. Written as DNA, the CDR3 is TGTGCCTGGAGAGTACAGTCTGAAGCTTTCTTT.

The V and J genes are TRBV2 and TRBJ2-1, with 13 positions matching TRBD2. Per the germline V gene, CDR1 is SNHLY and CDR2 is FYNNEI. This CDR3 is 16 amino acids long. Trimming removed 7 bases from V and 8 bases from J; junction bases left unmatched: 11. CDR3: CASTRERLAGGHEQFF. CDR3 sequence (DNA): TGTGCCAGCACCAGAGAACGACTAGCGGGGGGCCATGAGCAGTTCTTC. The whole variable domain, filled in from reference TRBV2 and TRBJ2-1, reads EPEVTQTPSHQVTQMGQEVILRCVPISNHLYFYWYRQILGQKVEFLVSFYNNEISEKSEIFDDQFSVERPDGSNFTLKIRSTKLEDSAMYFCASTRERLAGGHEQFFGPGTRLTVL.

The chain has TRBV27 and TRBJ1-1; a weak D match, TRBD1 (5 bases). The CDR3 consists of 18 residues. V was pared by 4 bases and J by 5 bases, with 26 bases between. Looked up from germline, CDR1 is MNHEY and CDR2 is SMNVEV (reference sequence). Here the CDR3 reads CASSWIVPLEGRRTEAFF. The CDR3 nucleotides are TGTGCCAGCAGTTGGATAGTCCCCCTGGAGGGGAGGCGGACTGAAGCTTTCTTT.

This clone was seen only a few times. This chain links TRBV10-2 with TRBJ1-1; 8 bases are shared with TRBD1. The CDR3 loop spans 13 amino acids. The germline gives CDR1 WSHSY, CDR2 SAAADI. Germline trimming cut 8 bases from V and 7 bases from J; bases unmatched to any gene: 9. The CDR3 nucleotides read TGCGCCAGCTGCCGTGGACAGGGAAGTGAAGCTTTCTTT. Translating it yields CASCRGQGSEAFF.

The chain couples TRBV7-2 to TRBJ2-5; D is perhaps TRBD2 (6 bases). The ends were cut back, 5 bases at V and 4 bases at J, with 23 bases in the middle. Germline-derived CDR1 and CDR2 are SGHTA and FQGNSA. The CDR3 consists of 17 residues. CDR3 loop: CASSPIPGSGRGETQYF. For the CDR3, the DNA is TGTGCCAGCAGCCCCATCCCTGGGAGCGGGCGGGGAGAGACCCAGTACTTC. The full variable domain, completed using reference TRBV7-2 and TRBJ2-5, is GAGVSQSPSNKVTEKGKDVELRCDPISGHTALYWYRQSLGQGLEFLIYFQGNSAPDKSGLPSDRFSAERTGGSVSTLTIQRTQQEDSAVYLCASSPIPGSGRGETQYFGPGTRLLVL.

The V gene is TRBV7-9, the J gene TRBJ2-7, with a possible D match to TRBD1 (5 bases). The germline CDR1 and CDR2 sequences are SEHNR and FQNEAQ (reference sequence). With 5 bases removed from V and 4 bases from J, the gap between germline ends came to 15 bases. The CDR3 has 14 amino acids. The CDR3 protein is CASSKSWGEYEQYF. DNA of the CDR3: TGTGCCAGCAGCAAGAGCTGGGGCGAATACGAGCAGTACTTC.

The V call is TRBV7-2, the J call TRBJ2-3; 15 bases align to TRBD2. Germline V gives CDR1 SGHTA, CDR2 FQGNSA. The trim removed 1 base at V and 2 bases at J, leaving 4 bases unmatched. The CDR3 spans 18 residues. The CDR3 spells CASSLGTSGGAVTDTQYF. CDR3 sequence (DNA): TGTGCCAGCAGCTTAGGGACTAGCGGGGGGGCTGTCACAGATACGCAGTATTTT.

The chain is built from TRBV24-1 and TRBJ1-2, with a possible D match to TRBD1 (6 bases). This CDR3 has 14 amino acids. Trimming cost V 4 bases and J 2 bases, with 10 bases left between them. Germline V gene sequence: CDR1 KGHDR, CDR2 SFDVKD. This chain's CDR3 is CATSEEDRNYGYTF. The CDR3 DNA is TGTGCCACCAGTGAAGAGGACAGAAACTATGGCTACACCTTC.